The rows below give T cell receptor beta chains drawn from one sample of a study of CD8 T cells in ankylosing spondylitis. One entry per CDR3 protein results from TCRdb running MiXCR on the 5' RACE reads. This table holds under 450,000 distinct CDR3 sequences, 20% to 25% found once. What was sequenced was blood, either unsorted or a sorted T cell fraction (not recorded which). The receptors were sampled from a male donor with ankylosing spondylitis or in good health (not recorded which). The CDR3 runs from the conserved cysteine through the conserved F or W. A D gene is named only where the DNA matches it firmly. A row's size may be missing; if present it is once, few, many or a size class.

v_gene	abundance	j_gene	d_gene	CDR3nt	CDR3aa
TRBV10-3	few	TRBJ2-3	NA	TGTGCCATCAGTGGGGGGGGCCCAAATACGCAGTATTTT	CAISGGGPNTQYF
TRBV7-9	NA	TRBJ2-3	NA	TGTGCCAGCAGCTTAGGAGGACTTTCTAGCACAGATACGCAGTATTTT	CASSLGGLSSTDTQYF
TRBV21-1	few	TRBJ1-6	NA	TGTGCCAGCAGCAAAAAACACAGGCAGGGTCAAGAACCCAATCCACCCCTCCACTTT	CASSKKHRQGQEPNPPLHF
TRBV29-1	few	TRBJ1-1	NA	TGCAGCGCCTCCCCGGGCAGTTTGGGTGAAGCTTTCTTT	CSASPGSLGEAFF
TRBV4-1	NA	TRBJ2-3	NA	TGCGCCAGCTCTCAGCTGAGGGGGGGGGCTGGCGGCACAGATACGCAGTATTTT	CASSQLRGGAGGTDTQYF
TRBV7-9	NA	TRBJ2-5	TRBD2	TGTGCCAGCAGCTCCCCGGGACTAGCGGAAGAGACCCAGTACTTC	CASSSPGLAEETQYF
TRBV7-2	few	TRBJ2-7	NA	TGTGCCAGCAGCCCAATACACGGGAATCCTAACCCCGAGCAGTACTTC	CASSPIHGNPNPEQYF
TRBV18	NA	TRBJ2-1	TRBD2	TGTGCCAGCTCAGCCTGGGAGCGGGGGGCCCACAATGAGCAGTTCTTC	CASSAWERGAHNEQFF
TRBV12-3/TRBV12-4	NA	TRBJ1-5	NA	TGTGCCAGCAGTTTCGGTCAGGGTTTGCAGCCCCAGCATTTT	CASSFGQGLQPQHF
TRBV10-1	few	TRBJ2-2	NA	TGCGCCAGCAGTGAAGTTCAACTGAACACCGGGGAGCTGTTTTTT	CASSEVQLNTGELFF
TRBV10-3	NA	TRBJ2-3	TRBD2	TGTGCCACCAAAATGACTAGCGGGGCGAAAGATACGCAGTATTTT	CATKMTSGAKDTQYF
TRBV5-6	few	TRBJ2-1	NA	TGTGCCAGCAGCTTGGAAATGGACAATGAGCAGTTCTTC	CASSLEMDNEQFF
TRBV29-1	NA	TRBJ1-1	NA	TGCAGCGTTGGAGCCTCGGAGACGCCTGAAGCTTTCTTT	CSVGASETPEAFF
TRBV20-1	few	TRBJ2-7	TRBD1	TGCAGTGCTAGCCGTACAGGGGGCGACGAGCAGTACTTC	CSASRTGGDEQYF
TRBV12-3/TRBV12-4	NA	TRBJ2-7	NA	TGTGCCAGCACCCAAGCGGGACAGACTGAGCAGTACTTC	CASTQAGQTEQYF
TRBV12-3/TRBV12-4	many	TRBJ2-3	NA	TGTGCCAGCAGTTTCGGAGTTACAGATACGCAGTATTTT	CASSFGVTDTQYF
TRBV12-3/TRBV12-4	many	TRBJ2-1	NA	TGTGCCATCCTAGTCTGGCGGAATGAGCAGTTCTTC	CAILVWRNEQFF
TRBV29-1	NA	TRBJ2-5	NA	TGCAGCGTTGAGCCACAAGAGGGAACGCCAAACCAAGAGACCCAGTACTTC	CSVEPQEGTPNQETQYF
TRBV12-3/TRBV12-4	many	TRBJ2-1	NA	TGTGCCAGCAGTTCCTGGGGCGCGAATCATGAGCAGTTCTTC	CASSSWGANHEQFF
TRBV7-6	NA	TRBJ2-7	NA	TGTGCCAGCAGCTTAGGTGTAGGGGGTAGTTCCTACGAGCAGTACTTC	CASSLGVGGSSYEQYF
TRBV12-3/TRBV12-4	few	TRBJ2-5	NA	TGTGCCAGCAGTTTAACTCGCACTCGGGAGACCCAGTACTTC	CASSLTRTRETQYF
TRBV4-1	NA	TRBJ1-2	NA	TGCGCCAGCAGCCAAGATCCCAGGATTACTAACTATGGCTACACCTTC	CASSQDPRITNYGYTF
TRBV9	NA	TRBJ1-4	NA	TGTGCCAGCAGCGGGGGGGTGGCAACCGAACTGTTTTTT	CASSGGVATELFF
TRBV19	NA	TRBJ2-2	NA	TGTGCCACCCTAGGGGACACCGGGGAGCTGTTTTTT	CATLGDTGELFF
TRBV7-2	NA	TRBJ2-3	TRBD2	TGTGCCAGCAGCTTAGTCGCACGGTGGGAGGGGAAGCCAGATACGCAGTATTTT	CASSLVARWEGKPDTQYF
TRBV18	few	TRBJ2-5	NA	TGTGCCAGCTCACCACAAGGCCAGCCAATCCAAGAGACCCAGTACTTC	CASSPQGQPIQETQYF
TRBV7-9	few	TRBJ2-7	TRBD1	TGTGCCAGCAGCCCACGACAGGGGCGCCCCTCCTACGAGCAGTACTTC	CASSPRQGRPSYEQYF
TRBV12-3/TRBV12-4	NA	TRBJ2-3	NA	TGTGCCAGCAGTTTAGGGGGGTTTGGCACAGATACGCAGTATTTT	CASSLGGFGTDTQYF
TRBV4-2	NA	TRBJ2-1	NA	TGTGCCAGCAGCCAAGATCACTGGGCGGGAAACAATGAGCAGTTCTTC	CASSQDHWAGNNEQFF
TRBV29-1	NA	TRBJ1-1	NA	TGCAGCGTTGATGGGGCAGGGGACCTGAACACTGAAGCTTTCTTT	CSVDGAGDLNTEAFF
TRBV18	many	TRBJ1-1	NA	TGTGCCAGCTCACCAACCTCGGCTAACACTGAAGCTTTCTTT	CASSPTSANTEAFF
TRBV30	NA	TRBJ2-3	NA	TGTGCCTGGAGTAGTCTGGGGCCCTCTCCCGATAGCACAGATACGCAGTATTTT	CAWSSLGPSPDSTDTQYF
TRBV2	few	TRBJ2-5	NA	TGTGCCAGCATTGGTGGGGCCGGGGAGACCCAGTACTTC	CASIGGAGETQYF
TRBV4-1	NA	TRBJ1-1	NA	TGCGCCAGCAGCCAAGATGGTGAAGCTTTCTTT	CASSQDGEAFF
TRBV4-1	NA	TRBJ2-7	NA	TGCGCCAGCAGCCAAGATCTAAACTCGGCGGTCTACGAGCAGTACTTC	CASSQDLNSAVYEQYF
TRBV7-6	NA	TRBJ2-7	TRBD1	TGTGCCAGCAGCCCCGGCCGGACAGGCTCCTACGAGCAGTACTTC	CASSPGRTGSYEQYF